Listed here is a single T cell receptor beta chain. As yet, its antigen is unknown. The entry originates in a study of T-cell memory formation after mild COVID-19. Study-level findings and limits: Contracting CD8+ clones were enriched in EMRA, CD4+ mainly in CM and EM. What remained unconfirmed was the SARS-CoV-2 specificity of second-wave clones peaking on day 37.

TCRdb analysed the 5' RACE reads with MiXCR anew, one entry per CDR3 protein. The sample has approximately 580,000 distinct CDR3 sequences, around 20% seen once. This CDR3 contains 11 residues. V gave up 5 bases and J gave up 15 bases, with 15 bases separating them. CDR1 and CDR2 (germline): SGHKS, YYEKEE (reference sequence). This sequence joins TRBV5-5 and TRBJ2-4, with a weak D call TRBD1 (6 bases). Sample: PBMCs or a T cell subset sorted from them (not recorded which). The TCR comes from an adult woman who had mild COVID-19 (a few samples of this study predate the infection). Cell type and time point are not known. The CDR3 coding sequence is TGTGCCAGCAGAACACAGGGACCCTCGTACTTC. It codes for CASRTQGPSYF.